The 14 T cell receptor beta chains below come from one sample, sequenced in a study of OX40 agonist ivuxolimab in advanced cancers. Only in-frame clones appear in the TCRdb table, and some are missing; sequencing was by immunoSEQ multiplex PCR. The table lists just over 95,000 clones, roughly 89% of them singletons, with approximately 0.16% in the top ten. The sequences come from CD4+ or CD8+ T cells sorted from blood, collected in a trial of the OX40 agonist ivuxolimab. The origin of the receptors is an adult with an advanced solid tumor such as melanoma, head and neck, liver or kidney cancer.

CDR3 region: CAISAPAGGLSYNEQFF. CDR3 nucleotide sequence: TGTGCCATCAGTGCTCCCGCAGGCGGGCTCTCCTACAATGAGCAGTTCTTC. The chain has TRBV10-3 and TRBJ2-1; perhaps TRBD2 as D (5 bases). The CDR3 totals 17 residues. Germline loops: CDR1 ENHRY, CDR2 SYGVKD. V was pared by 4 bases and J by 0 bases, with 16 bases between.

The chain carries TRBV9 and TRBJ1-4; D call uncertain. This CDR3 contains 16 residues. Germline V lookup: CDR1 SGDLS, CDR2 YYNGEE. Trimming shortened V by 0 bases and J by 4 bases, and 13 bases separated the two germline ends. CDR3 region: CASSVGLTRINEKLFF. CDR3 nucleotide sequence: TGTGCCAGCAGCGTAGGGTTGACGCGTATTAATGAAAAACTGTTTTTT.

This chain links TRBV9 with TRBJ2-2; 7 bases line up with TRBD2. The CDR3 has 17 residues. Germline lookup yields CDR1 SGDLS and CDR2 YYNGEE. The V gene end was trimmed by 4 bases and the J gene end by 5 bases; junction bases not matched to a gene: 14. CDR3 region: CASSFSVREAGTGELFF. In DNA, the CDR3 is TGTGCCAGCAGCTTTAGTGTCCGGGAGGCTGGGACCGGGGAGCTGTTTTTT.

The V gene is TRBV14, the J gene TRBJ1-2; D call uncertain. Trimming left V 0 bases short and J 1 base short, with 9 bases between. CDR1 SGHDN and CDR2 FVKESK come from the germline V gene. The CDR3 totals 15 residues. The CDR3 nucleotides read TGTGCCAGCAGCCAAGAGGGCCGACTTAACTATGGCTACACCTTC. This encodes CASSQEGRLNYGYTF.

The J gene is TRBJ1-2, the V gene TRBV5-6; TRBD1 agrees at 7 bases. Per the germline V gene, CDR1 is SGHDT and CDR2 is YYEEEE. The CDR3 consists of 14 residues. V gave up 4 bases and J gave up 2 bases; unmatched junction bases: 5. CDR3 region: CASSRGQLNYGYTF. The CDR3 DNA follows: TGTGCCAGCAGCCGGGGACAGCTAAACTATGGCTACACCTTC.

CDR3 nucleotides: TGTGCCAGCAGCTTGGTGGGGGGAGATACGCAGTATTTT. It codes for CASSLVGGDTQYF. The chain couples TRBV5-4 to TRBJ2-3; perhaps TRBD2 as D (6 bases). Germline-derived CDR1 and CDR2 are SGHNT and YYREEE (reference sequence). This CDR3 region has 13 residues. V gave up 0 bases and J gave up 5 bases, with 7 bases separating them. The entire variable domain, with the rest obtained from reference TRBV5-4 and TRBJ2-3, is as follows: ETGVTQSPTHLIKTRGQQVTLRCSSQSGHNTVSWYQQALGQGPQFIFQYYREEENGRGNFPPRFSGLQFPNYSSELNVNALELDDSALYLCASSLVGGDTQYFGPGTRLTVL.

The chain uses TRBV14 and TRBJ2-3, with TRBD2 matching 10 bases. The CDR3 has 17 residues. J lost 3 bases, V lost 0 bases, and 6 bases had no gene match. From germline, CDR1 is SGHDN and CDR2 FVKESK. The DNA of the CDR3 is TGTGCCAGCAGCCAAGATCGGACAGCGGGGGGGACAGATACGCAGTATTTT. Protein product: CASSQDRTAGGTDTQYF.

The gene calls are TRBV5-1 and TRBJ1-1; no firm D call. The germline CDR1 and CDR2 sequences are SGHRS and YFSETQ. Trimming took off 5 bases at V and 1 base at J, with 15 bases between the two ends. The CDR3 is made up of 15 amino acids. The CDR3 DNA sequence: TGCGCCAGCAGAACGTATGGGCAGACGAACACTGAAGCTTTCTTT. Its protein product is CASRTYGQTNTEAFF.

The chain has TRBV5-4 and TRBJ2-3; a possible D gene is TRBD2 (6 bases). The germline CDR1 and CDR2 sequences are SGHNT and YYREEE (reference sequence). CDR3 length: 13 amino acids. Trimming left V 0 bases short and J 6 bases short, with 8 bases between. The CDR3 is CASSLGGADTQYF. The DNA of the CDR3 is TGTGCCAGCAGCTTGGGCGGGGCGGATACGCAGTATTTT.

This clone was found a few times. V is TRBV2 and J is TRBJ1-1, with 9 bases matching TRBD1. The CDR3 is 14 residues long. V gave up 5 bases and J gave up 8 bases; unmatched junction bases: 9. In germline, CDR1 is SNHLY, CDR2 FYNNEI. The CDR3 spells CASSRQGGLEEAFF. The DNA for the CDR3 is TGTGCCAGCAGTAGACAGGGGGGACTAGAAGAAGCTTTCTTT. Based on the CDR3 plus reference TRBV2 and TRBJ1-1, the full variable domain is EPEVTQTPSHQVTQMGQEVILRCVPISNHLYFYWYRQILGQKVEFLVSFYNNEISEKSEIFDDQFSVERPDGSNFTLKIRSTKLEDSAMYFCASSRQGGLEEAFFGQGTRLTVV.

This clone was observed a single time. J is TRBJ2-7 and V is TRBV5-4, with no clear D. The ends were cut back, 5 bases at V and 7 bases at J, with 16 bases in the middle. Germline CDR1 reads SGHNT; CDR2 reads YYREEE (reference sequence). This CDR3 region has 13 residues. The CDR3 DNA sequence: TGTGCCAGCAGTCCAGGCCCAGCCCGGGAGCAGTACTTC. It is translated as CASSPGPAREQYF.

On this clone itself: The same CDR3 can be traced to other DNA sequences in this sample. The chain is built from TRBV19 and TRBJ2-5; tentatively, D is TRBD2 (6 bases). V was cut by 3 bases and J by 5 bases, with 10 bases left in between. CDR3 length: 13 amino acids. The V gene's germline CDR1 is LNHDA and CDR2 SQIVND (reference sequence). The CDR3 spells CASSMAGRETQYF. The CDR3, as DNA: TGTGCCAGTAGTATGGCAGGGAGGGAGACCCAGTACTTC. Variable domain in full (rest from reference TRBV19 and TRBJ2-5): DGGITQSPKYLFRKEGQNVTLSCEQNLNHDAMYWYRQDPGQGLRLIYYSQIVNDFQKGDIAEGYSVSREKKESFPLTVTSAQKNPTAFYLCASSMAGRETQYFGPGTRLLVL.

This clone was found once. The J gene is TRBJ2-7, the V gene TRBV27; 14 nucleotides line up with TRBD2. The CDR3 totals 17 residues. The germline CDR1 and CDR2 sequences are MNHEY and SMNVEV (reference sequence). Unmatched junction bases numbered 10, after V lost 5 bases and J lost 4 bases. As DNA, the CDR3 is TGTGCCAGCAGTGCCCCGGGACTAGCGGGAGCGGCTTACGAGCAGTACTTC. Protein sequence: CASSAPGLAGAAYEQYF.

For this clone: Other DNA sequences in the same sample also yield this CDR3. V usage is TRBV5-4 and J usage is TRBJ1-5; D uncertain. CDR3 length equals 12 residues. Per the germline V gene, CDR1 is SGHNT and CDR2 is YYREEE (reference sequence). V was clipped by 5 bases and J by 7 bases, with 10 bases between them. The CDR3 sequence: CASSPWGQPQHF. DNA of the CDR3: TGTGCCAGCAGTCCTTGGGGACAGCCCCAGCATTTT. The complete variable domain, with remaining parts taken from reference TRBV5-4 and TRBJ1-5, reads ETGVTQSPTHLIKTRGQQVTLRCSSQSGHNTVSWYQQALGQGPQFIFQYYREEENGRGNFPPRFSGLQFPNYSSELNVNALELDDSALYLCASSPWGQPQHFGDGTRLSIL.